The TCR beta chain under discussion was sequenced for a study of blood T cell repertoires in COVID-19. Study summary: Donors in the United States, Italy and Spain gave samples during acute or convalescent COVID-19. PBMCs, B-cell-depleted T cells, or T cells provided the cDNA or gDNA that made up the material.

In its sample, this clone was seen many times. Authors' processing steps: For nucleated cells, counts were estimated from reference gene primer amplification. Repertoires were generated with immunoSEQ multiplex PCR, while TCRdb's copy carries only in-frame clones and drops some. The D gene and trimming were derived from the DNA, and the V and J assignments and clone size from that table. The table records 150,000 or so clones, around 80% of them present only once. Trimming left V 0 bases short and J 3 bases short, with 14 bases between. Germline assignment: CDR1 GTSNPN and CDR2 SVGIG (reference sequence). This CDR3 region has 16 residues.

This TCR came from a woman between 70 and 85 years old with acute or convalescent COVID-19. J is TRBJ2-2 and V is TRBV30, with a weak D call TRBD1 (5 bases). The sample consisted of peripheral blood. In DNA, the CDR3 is TGTGCCTGGAGTGTACCTACCCAGGGCTACACCGGGGAGCTGTTTTTT. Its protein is CAWSVPTQGYTGELFF.